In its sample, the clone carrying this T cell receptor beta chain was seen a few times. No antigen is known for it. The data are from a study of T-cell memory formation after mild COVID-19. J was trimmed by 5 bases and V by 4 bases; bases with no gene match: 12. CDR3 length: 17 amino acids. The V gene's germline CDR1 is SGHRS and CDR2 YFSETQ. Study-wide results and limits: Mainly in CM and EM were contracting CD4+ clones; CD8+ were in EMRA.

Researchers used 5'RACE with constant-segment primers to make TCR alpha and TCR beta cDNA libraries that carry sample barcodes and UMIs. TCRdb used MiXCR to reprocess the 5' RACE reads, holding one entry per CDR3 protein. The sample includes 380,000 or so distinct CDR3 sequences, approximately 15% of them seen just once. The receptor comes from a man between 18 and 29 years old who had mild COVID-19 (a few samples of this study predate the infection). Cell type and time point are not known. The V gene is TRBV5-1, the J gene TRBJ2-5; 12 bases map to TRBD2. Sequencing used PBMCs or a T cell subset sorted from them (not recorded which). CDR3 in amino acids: CASSPGLAGRLPETQYF. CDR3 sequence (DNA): TGCGCCAGCAGCCCCGGACTAGCGGGGCGCCTCCCCGAGACCCAGTACTTC.